This T cell receptor (beta chain) was sequenced during a study of T cells in women clearing cervical HPV infection. Looking at the study overall: Case blood drawn at lesion detection; control blood after infection cleared.

Turning to this clone: The read ends 3 residues shy of where the CDR3 ends; the end is completed using the germline J gene.

TCR beta CDR3 amplified by multiplex PCR from approximately 1,200 ng genomic DNA. Sequenced by immunoSEQ multiplex PCR; TCRdb stores in-frame clones only, minus some. This repertoire includes 25,000 to 35,000 clones. V trimming: 8 bases; J trimming: 7 bases; junction bases outside the gene matches: 21. Germline CDR1 and CDR2: MDHEN and SYDVKM. CDR3 length: 18 amino acids. Sequences were obtained from blood buffy coat. The chain employs TRBV28 and TRBJ2-1, with 9 bases lining up with TRBD2. This receptor was identified in a woman aged 18 to 75 with a cervical HPV16 infection that either progressed to CIN3+ or cleared (not recorded which). The CDR3 bases that were read are TGTGCCAGCTGGCCTAGCGGGATCCTACCTTCCTTTACAAATGAG. Translating gives CASWPSGILPSFTNE. In full, the CDR3 is CASWPSGILPSFTNEQFF.